This TCR beta chain emerged from a study of T-cell memory formation after mild COVID-19. Study details: TCR clusters were mostly confined to one donor each.

Whole-study findings and limits: Cross-reactive memory apparently joined, as some responding clones appeared in pre-infection memory. Clones that shrank (day 15 to 85) were balanced CD4/CD8, whereas later expanders leaned CD4+.

Germline CDR1 SGHRS, CDR2 YFSETQ. The CDR3 spans 16 residues. V lost 6 bases to trimming and J lost 0 bases, with 18 bases between them. Using its own MiXCR run on the 5' RACE reads, TCRdb lists one record per CDR3 protein. The table records some 350,000 distinct CDR3 sequences, roughly 13% of them present only once. For this clonotype: Its antigen is still unknown.

Sequencing was performed on PBMCs or a T cell subset sorted from them (not recorded which). J is TRBJ1-1 and V is TRBV5-1, with unresolved D. The sequence was collected from a man aged 18-30 years who had mild COVID-19 (a few samples of this study predate the infection). Cell type and time point are not known. The CDR3 region is CASNWRTAPMNTEAFF. CDR3 DNA: TGCGCCAGCAACTGGAGAACAGCCCCTATGAACACTGAAGCTTTCTTT.